Described below is a single T cell receptor (beta chain) sequence and its context. The source of the sample is a study of cytomegalovirus exposure and HLA in healthy donors. The CDR3 covers 14 residues. The germline V gene encodes CDR1 MGHDK and CDR2 SYGVNS. V lost 1 base and J lost 2, with 8 bases in between. Healthy bone marrow donors made up the donor group. PCR primers comprised 60 Vbeta and 13 Jbeta primers. Data came from immunoSEQ multiplex PCR; TCRdb stores just in-frame clones and leaves some out. The sample holds under 150,000 clones, 70% to 80% seen once. This chain uses TRBV25-1 with TRBJ2-5, with TRBD2 as a possible D gene (5 bases). The receptor's source is a female donor in good health and CMV-seropositive. Material: PBMCs. CDR3: CASSESREQETQYF. The CDR3 nucleotides read TGTGCCAGCAGTGAATCGAGGGAACAAGAGACCCAGTACTTC.